This entry lists 19 T cell receptor beta chains sequenced from one sample in a study of beta chain features in type 1 diabetes. Study outcomes and limitations: For Type 1 diabetes patients, all four CD4+ subsets carried TCRB CDR3s that were moderately but significantly shorter.

As every portion of the isolated RNA was reverse transcribed, the sequencing read expressed TCRB transcripts. TCRdb keeps only in-frame clones here, not all; method: immunoSEQ multiplex PCR. Altogether a few hundred thousand clones are present, approximately 25% being singletons, with the ten largest covering more than 0.009%. These TCRs are of unknown antigen specificity. Material for sequencing was naive CD4+ T cells from blood. All receptors derive from a woman aged 25 to 39 with type 1 diabetes.

The chain joins TRBV4-1 to TRBJ2-7, with 10 bases that match TRBD1. CDR1 and CDR2 (germline): MGHRA, YSYEKL. This CDR3 spans 14 amino acids. Trimming removed 0 bases from V and 7 bases from J; junction bases left unmatched: 3. CDR3: CASSQDWTGGEQYF. For the CDR3, the DNA is TGCGCCAGCAGCCAAGACTGGACAGGGGGAGAGCAGTACTTC.

This clone was observed a handful of times. The chain joins TRBV5-1 to TRBJ2-2; weak D call: TRBD2 (5 bases). Germline assignment: CDR1 SGHRS and CDR2 YFSETQ. V shed 0 bases and J shed 3 bases, with 6 bases lying between them. This CDR3 is 14 amino acids long. In DNA, the CDR3 is TGCGCCAGCAGCTTGGCGAGGGACACCGGGGAGCTGTTTTTT. Residues: CASSLARDTGELFF.

The chain recombines TRBV4-1 with TRBJ2-7; TRBD2 aligns across 10 bases. Germline V gives CDR1 MGHRA, CDR2 YSYEKL. Unmatched junction bases numbered 5, after V lost 3 bases and J lost 3 bases. This CDR3 spans 15 amino acids. CDR3 region: CASSHPGTSDYEQYF. The CDR3 DNA follows: TGCGCCAGCAGCCACCCCGGGACTAGCGACTACGAGCAGTACTTC.

This rearrangement joins TRBV11-2 to TRBJ2-1; maybe TRBD1 (6 bases). Between the trimmed V and J ends, which lost 1 base and 4 bases, there was a span of 17 bases. This CDR3 is built from 17 residues. Germline V gene data show CDR1 as SGHAT and CDR2 as FQNNGV. The CDR3 region has the DNA TGTGCCAGCAGCTTAGCCCCGACAGGAATGAGTTACAATGAGCAGTTCTTC. Protein product: CASSLAPTGMSYNEQFF.

This clone has a handful of counts. This chain joins TRBV7-9 and TRBJ2-1, with D unclear. The V and J ends lost 6 bases and 9 bases respectively, with 9 bases between them. Germline V lookup: CDR1 SEHNR, CDR2 FQNEAQ (reference sequence). The CDR3 spans 11 residues. The CDR3 DNA sequence: TGTGCCAGCAGGGAGATTGTTGAGCAGTTCTTC. Translation gives CASREIVEQFF.

This clone turned up a few times. The chain uses TRBV11-2 and TRBJ2-7; 8 bases map to TRBD2. The CDR3 has 17 amino acids. After removal of 2 bases from V and 1 base from J, the junction contained 10 bases not matched to a gene. The germline CDR1 and CDR2 sequences are SGHAT and FQNNGV. DNA for the CDR3: TGTGCCAGCAGCTTATTATTGAGCGGGAGTGGATCCTACGAGCAGTACTTC. This codes for CASSLLLSGSGSYEQYF. The variable domain in full, with the rest retrieved from reference TRBV11-2 and TRBJ2-7, is EAGVAQSPRYKIIEKRQSVAFWCNPISGHATLYWYQQILGQGPKLLIQFQNNGVVDDSQLPKDRFSAERLKGVDSTLKIQPAKLEDSAVYLCASSLLLSGSGSYEQYFGPGTRLTVT.

This clone was detected a few times. The genes are TRBV15 and TRBJ2-5; 11 nucleotides align to TRBD2. The germline V gene encodes CDR1 LNHNV and CDR2 YYDKDF (reference sequence). V was clipped by 0 bases and J by 5 bases; unmatched bases: 5. This CDR3 has 16 amino acids. The CDR3 sequence: CATSRDTSGRYETQYF. As DNA, the CDR3 is TGTGCCACCAGCAGAGATACTAGCGGGAGATATGAGACCCAGTACTTC.

This clone appeared a few times. The chain carries TRBV10-3 and TRBJ2-1; TRBD1 is a possible D gene (5 bases). CDR1 is ENHRY and CDR2 is SYGVKD in the germline V gene. V gave up 3 bases and J gave up 9 bases, with 12 bases separating them. The CDR3 runs to 13 residues. In DNA form, the CDR3 reads TGTGCCATCAGTGATCGGTCCGACAGTGAGCAGTTCTTC. It specifies CAISDRSDSEQFF.

The J gene is TRBJ2-5, the V gene TRBV4-1, with TRBD1 matching over 7 bases. The CDR3 loop spans 14 amino acids. Germline CDR1 and CDR2: MGHRA and YSYEKL. Germline trimming cut 4 bases from V and 5 bases from J; bases unmatched to any gene: 7. CDR3 coding DNA: TGCGCCAGCAGCCGCATAGGGACAGTTGAGACCCAGTACTTC. As protein: CASSRIGTVETQYF.

The J gene is TRBJ1-2, the V gene TRBV30, with a weak D call TRBD1 (6 bases). The CDR3 runs 13 residues. The germline V gene encodes CDR1 GTSNPN and CDR2 SVGIG (reference sequence). V was trimmed by 0 bases and J by 5 bases, leaving 10 bases between them. CDR3 coding DNA: TGTGCCTGGAGTGTGGGGGCAGCATATGGCTACACCTTC. Translated, it gives CAWSVGAAYGYTF.

This clone was observed a handful of times. V and J are TRBV9 and TRBJ2-7; D is perhaps TRBD1 (5 bases). V dropped 0 bases and J dropped 5 bases, with 12 bases sitting between them. Germline-derived CDR1 and CDR2 are SGDLS and YYNGEE. This CDR3 comprises 14 residues. Here the CDR3 reads CASSVGAGNNEQYF. In nucleotides, the CDR3 is TGTGCCAGCAGCGTAGGGGCAGGGAACAACGAGCAGTACTTC.

This clone appeared a few times. The rearrangement joins TRBV4-1 to TRBJ2-2; TRBD2 matches at 13 bases. V shed 4 bases, J shed 1 base, and the junction held 12 bases outside the gene matches. The CDR3 has 20 residues. The germline V gene has CDR1 MGHRA and CDR2 YSYEKL. CDR3 in amino acids: CASSLLAGGMGPKNTGELFF. Here the CDR3 DNA reads TGCGCCAGCAGCCTACTAGCGGGAGGGATGGGGCCAAAGAACACCGGGGAGCTGTTTTTT.

This clone was detected a few times. The rearrangement uses TRBV18 and TRBJ1-2; the D is unclear. V lost 3 bases to trimming and J lost 5 bases, with 16 bases between them. Germline lookup yields CDR1 KGHSH and CDR2 LQKENI. The CDR3 covers 15 residues. CDR3 loop: CASSPSEARVYGYTF. The CDR3 DNA is TGTGCCAGCTCACCCTCTGAAGCGAGGGTGTATGGCTACACCTTC.

The V and J genes are TRBV19 and TRBJ1-5; 7 bases match TRBD1. The CDR3 covers 14 residues. Germline V CDR1 and CDR2: LNHDA, SQIVND (reference sequence). Germline trimming cut 9 bases from V and 4 bases from J; bases unmatched to any gene: 9. CDR3: CASKGQPNNQPQHF. CDR3 nucleotide sequence: TGTGCCAGCAAGGGACAGCCGAATAATCAGCCCCAGCATTTT. The complete variable domain, with remaining parts taken from reference TRBV19 and TRBJ1-5, reads DGGITQSPKYLFRKEGQNVTLSCEQNLNHDAMYWYRQDPGQGLRLIYYSQIVNDFQKGDIAEGYSVSREKKESFPLTVTSAQKNPTAFYLCASKGQPNNQPQHFGDGTRLSIL.

This chain connects TRBV30 to TRBJ2-7; a weak D match, TRBD2 (5 bases). This CDR3 spans 14 amino acids. The ends were cut back, 4 bases at V and 4 bases at J, with 17 bases in the middle. Germline V gene lookup returns CDR1 GTSNPN and CDR2 SVGIG (reference sequence). The CDR3 loop reads CAWKIKTGMYEQYF. The CDR3 DNA is TGTGCCTGGAAGATTAAAACGGGGATGTACGAGCAGTACTTC.

This chain uses TRBV11-1 with TRBJ1-5; no clear D. Germline loops: CDR1 SGHAT, CDR2 FQDESV (reference sequence). The CDR3 extends over 12 amino acids. V was pared by 5 bases and J by 5 bases, with 7 bases between. CDR3 region: CASSHYDQPQHF. The CDR3 DNA reads as TGTGCCAGCAGCCACTACGATCAGCCCCAGCATTTT.

Here the CDR3 DNA reads TGTGCCAGTCACAGGGACAATCAGCCCCAGCATTTT. The encoded protein is CASHRDNQPQHF. This chain links TRBV2 with TRBJ1-5, with a weak D call TRBD1 (6 bases). The CDR3 contains 12 residues. Germline V lookup: CDR1 SNHLY, CDR2 FYNNEI. Trimming stripped 9 bases from V and 3 bases from J, with 9 bases between.

The genes are TRBV11-2 and TRBJ2-5, with D possibly matching TRBD2 (6 bases). V was cut by 3 bases and J by 5 bases, with 10 bases left in between. This CDR3 contains 13 residues. From germline, CDR1 is SGHAT and CDR2 FQNNGV. The CDR3 sequence: CASSFLAKETQYF. CDR3 sequence (DNA): TGTGCCAGCAGCTTTCTAGCGAAGGAGACCCAGTACTTC. Supplemented by reference TRBV11-2 and TRBJ2-5, the full variable domain reads EAGVAQSPRYKIIEKRQSVAFWCNPISGHATLYWYQQILGQGPKLLIQFQNNGVVDDSQLPKDRFSAERLKGVDSTLKIQPAKLEDSAVYLCASSFLAKETQYFGPGTRLLVL.

The V and J genes are TRBV4-1 and TRBJ2-7, with TRBD1 matching 7 bases. The CDR3 is made up of 15 amino acids. The germline gives CDR1 MGHRA, CDR2 YSYEKL. V shed 4 bases, J shed 0 bases, and the junction held 6 bases outside the gene matches. The CDR3 here is CASSRRQGFSYEQYF. For the CDR3, the DNA is TGCGCCAGCAGCCGACGACAGGGATTCTCCTACGAGCAGTACTTC.